Listed below are T cell receptor beta chains from one sample, sequenced in a study of CD8 T cells in ankylosing spondylitis. TCRdb re-called the 5' RACE reads with MiXCR, one entry per CDR3 protein. The sample includes some 200,000 distinct CDR3 sequences, 15% to 20% of them seen just once. The specimen was blood, either unsorted or a sorted T cell fraction (not recorded which). The receptor source for this set is a male donor under 30 with ankylosing spondylitis or in good health (not recorded which). Each CDR3 is given with its conserved first and last residue. The order of the fields is CDR3 DNA, CDR3 protein, clone size, J gene, V gene, D gene. The D gene is left open where the match is weak. Each size is once, few, many, or a class for an expanded clone.

cdr3_nt: TGTGCCAGCAGATCGCTGGGGTTTCTGAACACTGAAGCTTTCTTT
cdr3_aa: CASRSLGFLNTEAFF
clone_size: many
j_call: TRBJ1-1
v_call: TRBV28
d_call: -

cdr3_nt: TGTGCCAGCAGCACGTCCCAGGAAGAGACCCAGTACTTC
cdr3_aa: CASSTSQEETQYF
clone_size: many
j_call: TRBJ2-5
v_call: TRBV5-6
d_call: -

cdr3_nt: TGTGCCAGCAGCCCTCAGGGACAGGGGCCAAACACCGGGGAGCTGTTTTTT
cdr3_aa: CASSPQGQGPNTGELFF
clone_size: many
j_call: TRBJ2-2
v_call: TRBV3-1
d_call: TRBD1

cdr3_nt: TGCAGTGCTACAGGGTTGGAGACCCAGTACTTC
cdr3_aa: CSATGLETQYF
clone_size: many
j_call: TRBJ2-5
v_call: TRBV20-1
d_call: -

cdr3_nt: TGTGCCAGCAGTTTACAATGGCGGGAGTCAAATGAGCAGTTCTTC
cdr3_aa: CASSLQWRESNEQFF
clone_size: few
j_call: TRBJ2-1
v_call: TRBV12-3/TRBV12-4
d_call: TRBD2

cdr3_nt: TGTGCCATCAGGGCTGACCAGTCTGGAAACACCATATATTTT
cdr3_aa: CAIRADQSGNTIYF
clone_size: many
j_call: TRBJ1-3
v_call: TRBV10-3
d_call: -

cdr3_nt: TGTGCCAGCAGTCAAACCCCGACCTCCTACAATGAGCAGTTCTTC
cdr3_aa: CASSQTPTSYNEQFF
clone_size: many
j_call: TRBJ2-1
v_call: TRBV27
d_call: -

cdr3_nt: TGTGCCAGCAAGTTAGGACTAGCGGGAGATACTTACGAGCAGTACTTC
cdr3_aa: CASKLGLAGDTYEQYF
clone_size: few
j_call: TRBJ2-7
v_call: TRBV28
d_call: TRBD2

cdr3_nt: TGTGCCAGCAGCCAAGTTCGTGACAATGAGCAGTTCTTC
cdr3_aa: CASSQVRDNEQFF
clone_size: many
j_call: TRBJ2-1
v_call: TRBV4-2
d_call: -

cdr3_nt: TGTGCCAGCAGTTACTCGATGACAGGGGACGGCTACACCTTC
cdr3_aa: CASSYSMTGDGYTF
clone_size: many
j_call: TRBJ1-2
v_call: TRBV6-6
d_call: TRBD1

cdr3_nt: TGCAGCGTTGACCCAGGCGAACCCTACGAGCAGTACTTC
cdr3_aa: CSVDPGEPYEQYF
clone_size: many
j_call: TRBJ2-7
v_call: TRBV29-1
d_call: -

cdr3_nt: TGTGCCAGCAGTGTCGCGGGAGGGCTAGATACGCAGTATTTT
cdr3_aa: CASSVAGGLDTQYF
clone_size: few
j_call: TRBJ2-3
v_call: TRBV2
d_call: TRBD2

cdr3_nt: TGTGCCAGCATGGGCACCACTGAAGCTTTCTTT
cdr3_aa: CASMGTTEAFF
clone_size: few
j_call: TRBJ1-1
v_call: TRBV25-1
d_call: -